The 21 T cell receptor beta chains below come from one sample, sequenced in a study of shared clonotypes between healthy human individuals. TCRdb's table, derived via immunoSEQ multiplex PCR, lists solely in-frame clones and lacks some. The repertoire holds fewer than 850,000 clones, with less than 80% as singletons. The sequencing sample was made of memory CD4+ T cells sorted from blood. Documented subset: CD45RA-negative fraction. Receptors were obtained from a woman in her 30s in good health.

V gene TRBV11-2 combines with J gene TRBJ2-5, with D possibly matching TRBD1 (6 bases). The CDR3 has 14 amino acids. V was clipped by 4 bases and J by 2 bases, with 11 bases between them. Germline V gene data show CDR1 as SGHAT and CDR2 as FQNNGV. CDR3 region: CASSSRQEQETQYF. CDR3 nucleotide sequence: TGTGCCAGCAGCTCACGACAGGAGCAAGAGACCCAGTACTTC.

This chain uses TRBV19 with TRBJ2-5; the match to TRBD1 covers 8 bases. With 5 bases clipped from V and 4 bases from J, the junction kept 12 bases outside the gene matches. The CDR3 contains 16 residues. Per germline, CDR1 LNHDA and CDR2 SQIVND (reference sequence). CDR3 sequence reads: CASSGWTGTLGETQYF. CDR3 bases: TGTGCCAGTAGTGGCTGGACAGGGACCCTCGGAGAGACCCAGTACTTC.

This chain joins TRBV6-6 and TRBJ2-7, with a possible D match to TRBD2 (5 bases). The germline V gene has CDR1 MNHNY and CDR2 SVGAGI (reference sequence). The CDR3 loop spans 13 amino acids. Trimming left V 5 bases short and J 4 bases short, with 12 bases between. CDR3 protein: CASSPPPGYEQYF. The CDR3 bases are TGTGCCAGCAGTCCCCCCCCGGGGTACGAGCAGTACTTC.

The chain recombines TRBV2 with TRBJ1-1; no clear D. Germline V gene sequence: CDR1 SNHLY, CDR2 FYNNEI. The CDR3 consists of 17 residues. Deletions cut 2 bases from V and 6 bases from J, with 22 bases between. This chain's CDR3 is CASSELEAGTRPPEAFF. CDR3 coding DNA: TGTGCCAGCAGTGAACTAGAGGCCGGTACCCGGCCCCCTGAAGCTTTCTTT. Full variable domain (rest looked up from reference TRBV2 and TRBJ1-1): EPEVTQTPSHQVTQMGQEVILRCVPISNHLYFYWYRQILGQKVEFLVSFYNNEISEKSEIFDDQFSVERPDGSNFTLKIRSTKLEDSAMYFCASSELEAGTRPPEAFFGQGTRLTVV.

The CDR3 coding sequence is TGTGCCAGCTCCCGAAATAGGGACGGTGAAAAACTGTTTTTT. Protein sequence: CASSRNRDGEKLFF. V is TRBV18 and J is TRBJ1-4, with TRBD1 as a possible D gene (5 bases). CDR3 length equals 14 residues. Per the germline V gene, CDR1 is KGHSH and CDR2 is LQKENI. V lost 6 bases to trimming and J lost 7 bases, with 15 bases between them.

The V call is TRBV5-1, the J call TRBJ1-4; D gene uncertain. The CDR3 has 16 amino acids. V lost 0 bases and J 3 bases, leaving 12 bases between the germline ends. From germline, CDR1 is SGHRS and CDR2 YFSETQ. CDR3 residues: CASSLGSAAPNEKLFF. The CDR3, as DNA: TGCGCCAGCAGCTTGGGCAGCGCAGCGCCTAATGAAAAACTGTTTTTT.

As for this clone: One end of the junction does not line up with germline, which may come from a read error. The gene calls are TRBV6-5 and TRBJ2-7; D call uncertain. The CDR3 extends over 13 amino acids. CDR1 is MNHEY and CDR2 is SVGAGI in the germline V gene. The CDR3 is CASRYSYTYEQYF. The CDR3 DNA sequence: TGTGCCAGCAGGTACTCCTACACCTACGAGCAGTACTTC.

As regards this clone: The same CDR3 is also encoded by other DNA sequences in this sample. The chain recombines TRBV2 with TRBJ2-2, with D maybe TRBD1 (5 bases). There are 15 residues in the CDR3. The germline V gene has CDR1 SNHLY and CDR2 FYNNEI. Deletions cut 4 bases from V and 1 base from J, with 10 bases between. The CDR3: CASSVRQGNTGELFF. DNA of the CDR3: TGTGCCAGCAGTGTTAGGCAGGGGAACACCGGGGAGCTGTTTTTT. Together with reference TRBV2 and TRBJ2-2, the CDR3 gives the full variable domain: EPEVTQTPSHQVTQMGQEVILRCVPISNHLYFYWYRQILGQKVEFLVSFYNNEISEKSEIFDDQFSVERPDGSNFTLKIRSTKLEDSAMYFCASSVRQGNTGELFFGEGSRLTVL.

As for this clone: The same CDR3 is also encoded by other DNA sequences in this sample. The gene calls are TRBV5-1 and TRBJ1-1; 11 bases map to TRBD1. The CDR3 sequence is 14 residues long. In germline, CDR1 is SGHRS, CDR2 YFSETQ. After removal of 2 bases from V and 4 bases from J, the junction contained 1 base not matched to a gene. CDR3: CASSFGTGGTEAFF. CDR3 DNA sequence: TGCGCCAGCAGCTTTGGGACAGGGGGCACTGAAGCTTTCTTT.

V is TRBV10-1 and J is TRBJ2-2, with D possibly TRBD2 on 5 matching bases. The V end lost 1 base, the J end lost 4 bases, and 10 bases lay between the germline ends. Germline V gene lookup returns CDR1 WNHNN and CDR2 SYGVQD (reference sequence). This CDR3 spans 15 amino acids. The CDR3 nucleotides are TGCGCCAGCAGTGAGTACGGAGGCACCACCGGGGAGCTGTTTTTT. It codes for CASSEYGGTTGELFF.

Worth noting for this clone: Germline and junction disagree at one end, which may indicate a read error. This rearrangement joins TRBV11-2 to TRBJ2-2; tentatively, D is TRBD1 or TRBD2 (5 bases each). Germline loops: CDR1 SGHAT, CDR2 FQNNGV. The CDR3 consists of 16 residues. The CDR3, as DNA: TGTGCCAGCAGCTTACTTAGGGGTCAGAGGGCCGGGGAACTGTTTTTT. Its translation: CASSLLRGQRAGELFF.

The chain is built from TRBV11-3 and TRBJ2-7, with 7 bases fitting TRBD2. The CDR3 spans 15 residues. Germline-derived CDR1 and CDR2 are SGHNT and YENEEA. With 1 base clipped from V and 0 bases from J, the junction kept 3 bases outside the gene matches. CDR3 residues: CASSLGLAASYEQYF. In DNA, the CDR3 is TGTGCCAGCAGCTTAGGCCTAGCGGCCTCCTACGAGCAGTACTTC.

In this sample, this clone turned up once. J is TRBJ1-1 and V is TRBV7-9, with TRBD1 matching 8 bases. V was pared by 1 base and J by 4 bases, with 2 bases of the junction left unmatched. Germline V CDR1 and CDR2: SEHNR, FQNEAQ (reference sequence). This CDR3 is built from 14 residues. The chain's CDR3 is CASSLGQGATEAFF. The CDR3 coding sequence is TGTGCCAGCAGCTTAGGTCAGGGGGCCACTGAAGCTTTCTTT.

The table lists this clone with a few counts. V and J are TRBV5-8 and TRBJ2-1; the D is unclear. This CDR3 region has 16 residues. Germline assignment: CDR1 SGHTS and CDR2 YDEGEE. Trimming took 6 bases from V and 7 from J, leaving 23 bases between them. The CDR3, as DNA: TGTGCCAGCACCTCGGCCGTCCAGGCTAGTAGAAATGAGCAGTTCTTC. Amino acid sequence: CASTSAVQASRNEQFF.

Concerning this clone: At the DNA level, this CDR3 is encoded by other sequences in the same sample as well. The V and J genes are TRBV18 and TRBJ2-7; possible D gene TRBD2, 5 bases. V dropped 6 bases and J dropped 0 bases, with 12 bases sitting between them. The CDR3 sequence is 14 residues long. The V gene's germline CDR1 is KGHSH and CDR2 LQKENI. CDR3 nucleotides: TGTGCCAGCTCGCGGACGGGGAGCTCCTACGAGCAGTACTTC. This translates into CASSRTGSSYEQYF.

CDR3 loop: CASSTPGTGTNYGYTF. The DNA for the CDR3 is TGTGCCAGCAGCACCCCTGGGACAGGAACTAACTATGGCTACACCTTC. This chain uses TRBV5-6 with TRBJ1-2; TRBD1 matches 8 bases. The CDR3 extends over 16 amino acids. J gave up 0 bases and V 4 bases, and 8 bases lay outside the gene matches. CDR1 is SGHDT and CDR2 is YYEEEE in the germline V gene. Full variable domain (rest looked up from reference TRBV5-6 and TRBJ1-2): DAGVTQSPTHLIKTRGQQVTLRCSPKSGHDTVSWYQQALGQGPQFIFQYYEEEERQRGNFPDRFSGHQFPNYSSELNVNALLLGDSALYLCASSTPGTGTNYGYTFGSGTRLTVV.

The rearrangement links TRBV4-2 to TRBJ1-1; D not certain. This CDR3 has 17 residues. Trimming left V 5 bases short and J 0 bases short, with 19 bases between. In germline, CDR1 is LGHNA, CDR2 YNFKEQ. The CDR3 DNA reads as TGTGCCAGCAGCGTACGAAAGGCACGGCCAATGAACACTGAAGCTTTCTTT. This encodes CASSVRKARPMNTEAFF.

The chain uses TRBV6-5 and TRBJ1-5; no firm D call. CDR1 and CDR2 (germline): MNHEY, SVGAGI. The CDR3 loop spans 13 amino acids. Trimming took 2 bases from V and 5 from J, leaving 7 bases between them. The CDR3 DNA follows: TGTGCCAGCAGTTACGCCCCCGATCAGCCCCAGCATTTT. It is translated as CASSYAPDQPQHF.

This clone was observed a few times. The chain joins TRBV6-1 to TRBJ1-2; D gene unclear. Deletions cut 3 bases from V and 4 bases from J, with 12 bases between. The germline gives CDR1 MNHNS, CDR2 SASEGT. CDR3 size: 14 residues. CDR3 in amino acids: CASSEVSVAYGYTF. The CDR3 coding sequence is TGTGCCAGCAGTGAGGTCTCCGTGGCCTATGGCTACACCTTC.

Many counts were recorded for this clone. V gene TRBV2 combines with J gene TRBJ2-7; D is perhaps TRBD2 (5 bases). Trimming stripped 8 bases from V and 7 bases from J, with 18 bases between. Looked up from germline, CDR1 is SNHLY and CDR2 is FYNNEI. This CDR3 is 13 amino acids long. CDR3 region: CASGGLSLGEQYF. For the CDR3, the DNA is TGTGCCAGCGGTGGACTTTCCCTGGGGGAGCAGTACTTC.

This clone was found a few times. V gene TRBV10-2 combines with J gene TRBJ2-3, with D perhaps TRBD1 (6 bases). Trimming took off 5 bases at V and 6 bases at J, with 18 bases between the two ends. The CDR3 is 15 amino acids. The germline CDR1 and CDR2 sequences are WSHSY and SAAADI. CDR3 loop: CASSLVGGVSDTQYF. The CDR3 bases are TGCGCCAGCAGTTTAGTAGGGGGAGTCTCCGATACGCAGTATTTT.